One and the same sample provided the 32 T cell receptor beta chains below, sequenced in a study of cytomegalovirus exposure and HLA in healthy donors (dated by TCRdb to about 2017). Libraries came from the immunoSEQ multiplex PCR assay. A mixture of 60 forward primers for TCR Vbeta segments and 13 reverse primers for TCR Jbeta segments was used in the multiplex PCR. This immuneACCESS table, as held by TCRdb, lists in-frame sequences with V and J called but not all clones. Of the missing ones, under half trace to an unresolved V gene in checked studies; the others have no known cause. The sample table contains 100,000 to 150,000 clones; only one count was recorded for around three quarters of them. 1.2% of the sample is taken by the ten largest. Sequenced material: PBMCs. The origin of the receptors is a female donor in good health and CMV-seronegative.

This clone was recorded only once. The gene calls are TRBV18 and TRBJ2-7; the match to TRBD1 covers 8 bases. Trimming removed 3 bases from V and 3 bases from J; junction bases left unmatched: 4. Germline V CDR1 and CDR2: KGHSH, LQKENI. The CDR3 extends over 14 amino acids. The chain's CDR3 is CASSPGDRGYEQYF. The CDR3 DNA follows: TGTGCCAGCTCACCTGGAGACAGGGGCTACGAGCAGTACTTC.

The V call is TRBV10-3, the J call TRBJ1-2; D is perhaps TRBD1 (5 bases). V was pared by 6 bases and J by 4 bases, with 12 bases between. This CDR3 region has 13 residues. CDR1 ENHRY and CDR2 SYGVKD come from the germline V gene. The CDR3 nucleotides read TGTGCCATCAGACTGACAGAAGCCTATGGCTACACCTTC. It is translated as CAIRLTEAYGYTF.

The sample holds one count of this clone. J is TRBJ2-5 and V is TRBV2, with TRBD2 identical over 8 bases. The DNA matches TRBJ2-7 better at its end, which makes the J call doubtful. The CDR3 extends over 14 amino acids. Per germline, CDR1 SNHLY and CDR2 FYNNEI. The CDR3 DNA follows: TGTGCCAGCAGTACCGGGACTAGGGGCTACGAGCAGTACTTC. As protein: CASSTGTRGYEQYF.

The chain carries TRBV9 and TRBJ2-1; D is unclear. CDR3 length equals 12 residues. Germline assignment: CDR1 SGDLS and CDR2 YYNGEE. The V and J ends lost 3 bases and 8 bases respectively, with 9 bases between them. CDR3 DNA sequence: TGTGCCAGCAGCGCCCCAGGCTATGAGCAGTTCTTC. Amino acid sequence: CASSAPGYEQFF.

This clone showed up just once. The chain joins TRBV5-4 to TRBJ2-1; D perhaps matches TRBD2 (6 bases). The germline V gene has CDR1 SGHNT and CDR2 YYREEE (reference sequence). Deletions cut 4 bases from V and 5 bases from J, with 19 bases between. There are 16 residues in the CDR3. CDR3 DNA: TGTGCCAGCAGCCCTGGTCGGGGGATTCTTCACAATGAGCAGTTCTTC. Translation: CASSPGRGILHNEQFF. Full variable domain (outside the CDR3, taken from reference TRBV5-4 and TRBJ2-1): ETGVTQSPTHLIKTRGQQVTLRCSSQSGHNTVSWYQQALGQGPQFIFQYYREEENGRGNFPPRFSGLQFPNYSSELNVNALELDDSALYLCASSPGRGILHNEQFFGPGTRLTVL.

V gene TRBV6-5 combines with J gene TRBJ2-7; 9 positions agree with TRBD1. Germline CDR1 is MNHEY and CDR2 is SVGAGI. The CDR3 is 13 amino acids. V dropped 5 bases and J dropped 5; count of bases not matched to a gene: 4. Here the CDR3 DNA reads TGTGCCAGCAGTGGGACAGGGAGGGACGAGCAGTACTTC. It is translated as CASSGTGRDEQYF.

The gene calls are TRBV28 and TRBJ1-6; 9 positions match TRBD1. Looked up from germline, CDR1 is MDHEN and CDR2 is SYDVKM. J was trimmed by 7 bases and V by 6 bases; bases with no gene match: 7. The CDR3 has 15 residues. CDR3 residues: CASRGQGLGNSPLHF. CDR3 sequence (DNA): TGTGCCAGCAGAGGACAGGGGCTAGGAAATTCACCCCTCCACTTT.

The chain couples TRBV28 to TRBJ1-1; TRBD1 aligns across 8 bases. The V gene end was trimmed by 6 bases and the J gene end by 6 bases; junction bases not matched to a gene: 6. Looked up from germline, CDR1 is MDHEN and CDR2 is SYDVKM. The CDR3 is 13 residues long. The CDR3 region is CASSTGGSSEAFF. Written as DNA, the CDR3 is TGTGCCAGCAGCACAGGGGGGAGCTCTGAAGCTTTCTTT.

The V gene is TRBV14, the J gene TRBJ2-2, with 10 bases lining up with TRBD2. The J segment lost 1 base and the V segment lost 4 bases, leaving 6 bases of the junction unmatched. The CDR3 covers 17 residues. Germline V gene lookup returns CDR1 SGHDN and CDR2 FVKESK. The CDR3 loop reads CASSPFSGRLNTGELFF. In DNA, the CDR3 is TGTGCCAGCAGCCCCTTTAGCGGGAGGTTGAACACCGGGGAGCTGTTTTTT.

CDR3 sequence (DNA): TGTGCCAGCAGTTTGAGGGGAGGGAGGGAAAAACTGTTTTTT. Residues: CASSLRGGREKLFF. The chain is built from TRBV28 and TRBJ1-4; tentatively, D is TRBD1 (5 bases). V was cut by 3 bases and J by 8 bases, with 13 bases left in between. This CDR3 is built from 14 residues. Germline V CDR1 and CDR2: MDHEN, SYDVKM.

This clone was recorded only once. The rearrangement joins TRBV18 to TRBJ2-7; D is possibly TRBD2 (7 bases). Germline V CDR1 and CDR2: KGHSH, LQKENI. The ends were cut back, 3 bases at V and 2 bases at J, with 14 bases in the middle. The CDR3 has 15 residues. The CDR3 bases are TGTGCCAGCTCACCGGGTACAGGGACTACCTACGAGCAGTACTTC. Translating gives CASSPGTGTTYEQYF.

The CDR3 region is CASSLVGNRGDTQYF. In DNA, the CDR3 is TGTGCCAGCAGTTTAGTTGGCAACCGGGGAGATACGCAGTATTTT. The genes are TRBV28 and TRBJ2-3; tentative D call: TRBD2 (5 bases). CDR3 length equals 15 residues. Trimming took 2 bases from V and 5 from J, leaving 14 bases between them. The germline V gene encodes CDR1 MDHEN and CDR2 SYDVKM.

The chain has TRBV28 and TRBJ2-1; 12 bases fit TRBD2. Germline loops: CDR1 MDHEN, CDR2 SYDVKM. J lost 3 bases, V lost 5 bases, and 5 bases had no gene match. The CDR3 has 16 residues. The CDR3 here is CASSQLAGGYYNEQFF. DNA for the CDR3: TGTGCCAGCAGTCAACTAGCGGGAGGTTACTACAATGAGCAGTTCTTC.

The genes are TRBV4-1 and TRBJ2-3; D is unclear. This CDR3 spans 14 amino acids. Germline values: CDR1 MGHRA, CDR2 YSYEKL. With 4 bases removed from V and 0 bases from J, the gap between germline ends came to 8 bases. The CDR3 region is CASSPGASTDTQYF. In DNA form, the CDR3 reads TGCGCCAGCAGCCCCGGTGCTAGCACAGATACGCAGTATTTT.

In its sample, this clone was seen a few times. The rearrangement joins TRBV6-1 to TRBJ2-4; 9 bases agree with TRBD1. V was pared by 5 bases and J by 1 base, with 3 bases of the junction left unmatched. Germline loops: CDR1 MNHNS, CDR2 SASEGT. The CDR3 sequence is 15 residues long. This CDR3 is CASSTQGAAKNIQYF. CDR3 DNA sequence: TGTGCCAGCAGTACACAGGGGGCGGCCAAAAACATTCAGTACTTC.

This chain uses TRBV7-9 with TRBJ2-1; the D gene is possibly TRBD2 (6 bases). The CDR3 consists of 14 residues. The germline V gene has CDR1 SEHNR and CDR2 FQNEAQ (reference sequence). The V end was cut by 5 bases, the J end by 5 bases, with 13 bases between. As DNA, the CDR3 is TGTGCCAGCAGCAAAGGGGACTTTCACAATGAGCAGTTCTTC. It encodes CASSKGDFHNEQFF.

This chain joins TRBV28 and TRBJ1-1, with 11 bases aligning to TRBD1. Germline V gene sequence: CDR1 MDHEN, CDR2 SYDVKM. This CDR3 has 16 amino acids. Losses at the gene ends were 6 bases for V and 7 bases for J; bases not matched to a gene: 13. CDR3 nucleotides: TGTGCCAGCAGACCTCGGGACAGGGGGGGTTTTGGTGAAGCTTTCTTT. Translated, it gives CASRPRDRGGFGEAFF.

This clone was observed a handful of times. V usage is TRBV7-6 and J usage is TRBJ1-1; TRBD1 might be the D (6 bases). V was cut by 7 bases and J by 6 bases, with 21 bases left in between. CDR3 length: 15 amino acids. Germline CDR1 reads SGHVS; CDR2 reads FNYEAQ. This CDR3 reads CASNPPTGRGAEAFF. CDR3 sequence (DNA): TGTGCCAGCAACCCCCCTACAGGGAGGGGAGCTGAAGCTTTCTTT. The whole variable domain, remainder taken from reference TRBV7-6 and TRBJ1-1, is GAGVSQSPRYKVTKRGQDVALRCDPISGHVSLYWYRQALGQGPEFLTYFNYEAQQDKSGLPNDRFSAERPEGSISTLTIQRTEQRDSAMYRCASNPPTGRGAEAFFGQGTRLTVV.

The rearrangement uses TRBV30 and TRBJ2-1; the D gene is possibly TRBD1 (5 bases). CDR3 size: 13 residues. Germline V gives CDR1 GTSNPN, CDR2 SVGIG (reference sequence). Trimming cost V 0 bases and J 4 bases, with 7 bases left between them. This CDR3 reads CAWSVGQYNEQFF. Written as DNA, the CDR3 is TGTGCCTGGAGTGTGGGGCAGTACAATGAGCAGTTCTTC.

The chain recombines TRBV2 with TRBJ2-3, with D possibly TRBD1 on 6 matching bases. There are 18 residues in the CDR3. CDR1 and CDR2 from the germline V gene are SNHLY and FYNNEI. Trimming cost V 10 bases and J 7 bases, with 33 bases left between them. Written as DNA, the CDR3 is TGTGCCACCCCCGGAACTAAGACTAATAAGGGGGTAAGGCATACGCAGTATTTT. As protein: CATPGTKTNKGVRHTQYF.

The chain employs TRBV7-2 and TRBJ2-1; 11 bases align to TRBD2. The CDR3 loop spans 16 amino acids. Germline loops: CDR1 SGHTA, CDR2 FQGNSA. The trim removed 1 base at V and 15 bases at J, leaving 14 bases unmatched. This CDR3 is CASSLDPISGGGFSFF. The CDR3 DNA reads as TGTGCCAGCAGCTTAGATCCGATTAGCGGGGGGGGATTTTCGTTCTTC. The full variable domain, its missing parts supplied by reference TRBV7-2 and TRBJ2-1, is GAGVSQSPSNKVTEKGKDVELRCDPISGHTALYWYRQSLGQGLEFLIYFQGNSAPDKSGLPSDRFSAERTGGSVSTLTIQRTQQEDSAVYLCASSLDPISGGGFSFFGPGTRLTVL.

The rearrangement uses TRBV29-1 and TRBJ2-7; 11 bases agree with TRBD1. The length of the CDR3 is 14 residues. The V segment lost 7 bases and the J segment 3 bases; nucleotides outside the gene matches: 8. Germline CDR1 SQVTM, CDR2 ANQGSEA. The CDR3: CSATKGQGDYEQYF. CDR3 DNA: TGCAGCGCCACCAAGGGACAGGGGGACTACGAGCAGTACTTC.

The chain couples TRBV30 to TRBJ2-7; 7 bases agree with TRBD1. V lost 3 bases, J lost 7 bases, and 3 bases stayed unmatched. This CDR3 is built from 11 residues. The V gene's germline CDR1 is GTSNPN and CDR2 SVGIG (reference sequence). The CDR3: CAWRRTGEQYF. CDR3 DNA sequence: TGTGCCTGGAGGAGGACAGGTGAGCAGTACTTC.

A single count supports this clone. This chain connects TRBV19 to TRBJ2-7, with 8 bases matching TRBD1. V was clipped by 5 bases and J by 6 bases; unmatched bases: 9. The germline CDR1 and CDR2 sequences are LNHDA and SQIVND (reference sequence). The CDR3 sequence is 14 residues long. CDR3: CASSVGVQGGEQYF. CDR3 bases: TGTGCCAGTAGTGTCGGCGTACAGGGGGGCGAGCAGTACTTC.

V and J are TRBV9 and TRBJ2-2; TRBD2 might be the D (6 bases). CDR1 is SGDLS, CDR2 YYNGEE, per germline. V lost 3 bases, J lost 3 bases, and 9 bases lay in between. This CDR3 contains 14 residues. The CDR3 is CASSASGDTGELFF. In DNA form, the CDR3 reads TGTGCCAGCAGCGCGTCGGGAGACACCGGGGAGCTGTTTTTT.

The chain recombines TRBV10-3 with TRBJ2-7; 13 nucleotides line up with TRBD2. This CDR3 spans 13 amino acids. Germline CDR1 and CDR2: ENHRY and SYGVKD. Trimming removed 6 bases from V and 7 bases from J; junction bases left unmatched: 3. CDR3 sequence (DNA): TGTGCCATCAGACCGGGACTAGCGGGAGAGCAGTACTTC. Amino acids: CAIRPGLAGEQYF.

V gene TRBV9 combines with J gene TRBJ2-4; D might be TRBD2 (5 bases). The CDR3 consists of 12 residues. Germline loops: CDR1 SGDLS, CDR2 YYNGEE. V was shortened by 3 bases and J by 9 bases, with 10 bases between the two germline ends. This CDR3 reads CASSGSGSIQYF. The DNA for the CDR3 is TGTGCCAGCAGCGGGAGTGGGAGCATTCAGTACTTC.

This sequence joins TRBV2 and TRBJ2-1, with D possibly matching TRBD2 (6 bases). Trimming took 10 bases from V and 6 from J, leaving 19 bases between them. Germline V CDR1 and CDR2: SNHLY, FYNNEI. This CDR3 has 14 amino acids. Here the CDR3 reads CANLPLGTFNEQFF. DNA for the CDR3: TGTGCCAACCTACCCCTAGGGACTTTCAATGAGCAGTTCTTC.

The genes are TRBV7-8 and TRBJ1-5; D perhaps matches TRBD1 (5 bases). V gave up 2 bases and J gave up 6 bases, with 8 bases separating them. Germline V gene lookup returns CDR1 SGHVS and CDR2 FQNEAQ. This CDR3 is built from 13 residues. The CDR3 DNA follows: TGTGCCAGCAGCTTAAGGGACTTTCAGCCCCAGCATTTT. Translating it yields CASSLRDFQPQHF. Full variable domain (missing parts from reference TRBV7-8 and TRBJ1-5): GAGVSQSPRYKVAKRGQDVALRCDPISGHVSLFWYQQALGQGPEFLTYFQNEAQLDKSGLPSDRFFAERPEGSVSTLKIQRTQQEDSAVYLCASSLRDFQPQHFGDGTRLSIL.

V gene TRBV6-1 combines with J gene TRBJ2-1; D ambiguous. The CDR3 has 12 amino acids. V was clipped by 4 bases and J by 4 bases, with 5 bases between them. Germline V gene data show CDR1 as MNHNS and CDR2 as SASEGT. DNA for the CDR3: TGTGCCAGCAGTGGAACATACAATGAGCAGTTCTTC. Residues: CASSGTYNEQFF.

CDR3 DNA: TGTGCCAGCAGTTTAAGGACTAGCGGTGTCGGGGAGCTGTTTTTT. Translated, it gives CASSLRTSGVGELFF. This rearrangement joins TRBV27 to TRBJ2-2; TRBD2 matches at 10 bases. V lost 2 bases to trimming and J lost 7 bases; unmatched junction nucleotides: 4. Per germline, CDR1 MNHEY and CDR2 SMNVEV (reference sequence). The CDR3 extends over 15 amino acids.

J is TRBJ2-5 and V is TRBV19; 7 positions match TRBD2. The J call may be in error: the DNA end matches TRBJ2-7 better. The V gene's germline CDR1 is LNHDA and CDR2 SQIVND (reference sequence). The CDR3 totals 14 residues. The CDR3 reads CASSGRRESYEQYF. CDR3 bases: TGTGCCAGTAGTGGGAGGCGGGAGTCATACGAGCAGTACTTC.